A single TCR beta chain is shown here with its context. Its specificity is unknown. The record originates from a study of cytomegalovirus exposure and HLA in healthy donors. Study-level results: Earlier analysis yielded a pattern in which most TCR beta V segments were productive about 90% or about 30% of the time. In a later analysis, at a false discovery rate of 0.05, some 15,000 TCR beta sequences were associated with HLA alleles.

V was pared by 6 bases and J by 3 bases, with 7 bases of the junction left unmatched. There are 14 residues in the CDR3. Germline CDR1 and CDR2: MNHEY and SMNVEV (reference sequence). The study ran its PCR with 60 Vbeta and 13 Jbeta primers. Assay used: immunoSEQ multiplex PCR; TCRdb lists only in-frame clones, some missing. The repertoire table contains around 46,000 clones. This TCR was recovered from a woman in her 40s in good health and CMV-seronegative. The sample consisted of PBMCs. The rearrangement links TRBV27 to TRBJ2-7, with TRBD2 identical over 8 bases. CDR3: CASSGTSIGYEQYF. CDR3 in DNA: TGTGCCAGCAGCGGGACTAGTATTGGCTACGAGCAGTACTTC.